Below are 19 T cell receptor beta chains sequenced from a single sample in a study of blood T cell repertoires in COVID-19. Sequencing was performed with immunoSEQ multiplex PCR; in TCRdb, only in-frame clones are kept and a portion is missing. The sample lists 100,000 or so clones, around 86% seen once, with roughly 4.5% in the top ten. Sequencing was carried out using peripheral blood. The source is a man between 45 and 60 years old with acute or convalescent COVID-19.

The genes are TRBV28 and TRBJ1-6; D unresolved. This CDR3 comprises 14 residues. V lost 3 bases to trimming and J lost 9 bases, with 12 bases between them. In germline, CDR1 is MDHEN, CDR2 SYDVKM. The CDR3 DNA follows: TGTGCCAGCAGTTTCCTCCTACGGGGTTCACCCCTCCACTTT. Translated: CASSFLLRGSPLHF.

The genes are TRBV27 and TRBJ2-1, with 8 nucleotides matching TRBD2. The CDR3 has 15 amino acids. The ends lost 6 bases at V and 2 bases at J; junction bases unmatched: 6. Germline CDR1 and CDR2: MNHEY and SMNVEV (reference sequence). The CDR3 region is CASSRSGSPYNEQFF. The CDR3 DNA is TGTGCCAGCAGCAGAAGCGGGAGCCCCTACAATGAGCAGTTCTTC.

This chain uses TRBV5-1 with TRBJ1-6; TRBD1 matches 11 bases. The CDR3 length is 16 residues. Germline V gives CDR1 SGHRS, CDR2 YFSETQ. Losses at the gene ends were 1 base for V and 6 bases for J; bases not matched to a gene: 3. The CDR3 spells CASSLSGTGGNSPLHF. The CDR3 coding sequence is TGCGCCAGCAGCTTGTCAGGGACAGGGGGTAATTCACCCCTCCACTTT. The variable domain in full, completed from reference TRBV5-1 and TRBJ1-6, reads KAGVTQTPRYLIKTRGQQVTLSCSPISGHRSVSWYQQTPGQGLQFLFEYFSETQRNKGNFPGRFSGRQFSNSRSEMNVSTLELGDSALYLCASSLSGTGGNSPLHFGNGTRLTVT.

The chain carries TRBV7-2 and TRBJ2-1; weak D call: TRBD1 (6 bases). The germline gives CDR1 SGHTA, CDR2 FQGNSA. The V end lost 5 bases, the J end lost 2 bases, and 13 bases lay between the germline ends. The CDR3 loop spans 15 amino acids. In nucleotides, the CDR3 is TGTGCCAGCAGCATAAATGGACAGCCCTACAATGAGCAGTTCTTC. This codes for CASSINGQPYNEQFF.

In its sample, this clone was seen once. The chain couples TRBV20-1 to TRBJ1-1; 7 positions agree with TRBD1. CDR3 length: 13 amino acids. V lost 3 bases, J lost 5 bases, and 6 bases stayed unmatched. Germline assignment: CDR1 DFQATT and CDR2 SNEGSKA (reference sequence). The CDR3 nucleotides read TGCAGTGCTAGTACAGGGGAGTGGACTGAAGCTTTCTTT. Translated: CSASTGEWTEAFF.

The genes are TRBV24-1 and TRBJ2-1; D might be TRBD1 (6 bases). Germline assignment: CDR1 KGHDR and CDR2 SFDVKD. CDR3 length equals 12 residues. The ends were cut back, 9 bases at V and 2 bases at J, with 7 bases in the middle. The CDR3, as DNA: TGTGCCACCGGACAGACCTACAATGAGCAGTTCTTC. It codes for CATGQTYNEQFF.

The chain recombines TRBV10-3 with TRBJ2-3, with a tentative D call TRBD1 (6 bases). Germline CDR1 and CDR2: ENHRY and SYGVKD. The CDR3 length is 16 residues. Trimming shortened V by 3 bases and J by 0 bases, and 13 bases separated the two germline ends. CDR3: CAISEPRQDSTDTQYF. The DNA for the CDR3 is TGTGCCATCAGTGAACCCAGACAGGATAGCACAGATACGCAGTATTTT.

The genes are TRBV24-1 and TRBJ2-2, with 8 bases aligning to TRBD1. After removal of 4 bases from V and 2 bases from J, the junction contained 5 bases not matched to a gene. The germline CDR1 and CDR2 sequences are KGHDR and SFDVKD. CDR3 length: 16 residues. CDR3 nucleotide sequence: TGTGCCACCAGTGACCTGGGACAGGCTAACACCGGGGAGCTGTTTTTT. Protein: CATSDLGQANTGELFF.

The CDR3 DNA sequence: TGTGCCAGCAGTGGACTACAGGGGGCTGGGGGCAATCAGCCCCAGCATTTT. Protein: CASSGLQGAGGNQPQHF. This chain links TRBV6-2 or TRBV6-3 with TRBJ1-5; 9 bases fit TRBD1. Germline lookup yields CDR1 MNHEY and CDR2 SVGEGT. CDR3 length: 17 amino acids. V dropped 5 bases and J dropped 2; count of bases not matched to a gene: 10.

The J gene is TRBJ2-7, the V gene TRBV7-9; 7 bases are shared with TRBD1. The CDR3 has 15 amino acids. CDR1 SEHNR and CDR2 FQNEAQ come from the germline V gene (reference sequence). Trimming at V came to 3 bases and at J to 1 base, leaving 6 bases not matched to a gene. The CDR3 region is CASSLGQTRSYEQYF. The CDR3 DNA reads as TGTGCCAGCAGCTTGGGACAGACGCGTTCCTACGAGCAGTACTTC.

The chain carries TRBV5-4 and TRBJ1-3; weak D call: TRBD1 (6 bases). The germline gives CDR1 SGHNT, CDR2 YYREEE (reference sequence). V was shortened by 4 bases and J by 0 bases, with 11 bases between the two germline ends. The CDR3 contains 15 residues. In DNA form, the CDR3 reads TGTGCCAGCAGCCGGGACAAATACTCTGGAAACACCATATATTTT. Its protein is CASSRDKYSGNTIYF.

The chain combines TRBV9 with TRBJ1-2; no reliable D call. Trimming stripped 4 bases from V and 6 bases from J, with 13 bases between. The length of the CDR3 is 13 residues. Germline V gives CDR1 SGDLS, CDR2 YYNGEE. The CDR3 DNA follows: TGTGCCAGCAGCCCACATCCCGGAGATGGCTACACCTTC. The encoded protein is CASSPHPGDGYTF.

The table lists this clone with a few counts. The rearrangement links TRBV7-2 to TRBJ1-5; TRBD1 might be the D (5 bases). Germline CDR1 is SGHTA and CDR2 is FQGNSA. V was cut by 8 bases and J by 5 bases, with 7 bases left in between. This CDR3 spans 11 amino acids. CDR3 sequence (DNA): TGTGCCAGCGGAGGGGATCAGCCCCAGCATTTT. Translation: CASGGDQPQHF. Together with reference TRBV7-2 and TRBJ1-5, the CDR3 gives the full variable domain: GAGVSQSPSNKVTEKGKDVELRCDPISGHTALYWYRQSLGQGLEFLIYFQGNSAPDKSGLPSDRFSAERTGGSVSTLTIQRTQQEDSAVYLCASGGDQPQHFGDGTRLSIL.

The chain joins TRBV12-3 or TRBV12-4 to TRBJ1-5; D remains ambiguous. The CDR3 spans 13 residues. V was pared by 6 bases and J by 5 bases, with 11 bases between. The CDR3, as DNA: TGTGCCAGCAGGGCGGCGTACGATCAGCCCCAGCATTTT. Its translation: CASRAAYDQPQHF.

This sequence joins TRBV6-5 and TRBJ1-2, with 10 nucleotides matching TRBD1. CDR1 is MNHEY and CDR2 is SVGAGI in the germline V gene. V lost 0 bases and J lost 8; bases outside the gene matches: 6. The CDR3 loop spans 15 amino acids. The CDR3, as DNA: TGTGCCAGCAGTTACTCGTGGGACAGGGGCCAAGGCTACACCTTC. This gives the protein CASSYSWDRGQGYTF.

The chain employs TRBV28 and TRBJ1-3; no clear D gene. CDR3 length: 12 residues. V gave up 6 bases and J gave up 6 bases, with 9 bases separating them. The V gene's germline CDR1 is MDHEN and CDR2 SYDVKM. The CDR3 nucleotides read TGTGCCAGCAGGGGCCCTGCAAACACCATATATTTT. Protein: CASRGPANTIYF.

The chain employs TRBV30 and TRBJ2-1, with 8 bases fitting TRBD2. CDR1 and CDR2 (germline): GTSNPN, SVGIG (reference sequence). This CDR3 is 15 amino acids long. J gave up 9 bases and V 8 bases, and 18 bases lay outside the gene matches. The CDR3 DNA reads as TGTGCCGGCCACTCCGGGACTAGGGTATCCGGTGAGCAGTTCTTC. Its translation is CAGHSGTRVSGEQFF.

The CDR3 DNA reads as TGTGCCAGTAGTATACTCGCGACAATAACTGAAGCTTTCTTT. It codes for CASSILATITEAFF. The rearrangement uses TRBV19 and TRBJ1-1; D not certain. The V and J ends lost 2 bases and 5 bases respectively, with 12 bases between them. The CDR3 contains 14 residues. CDR1 and CDR2 from the germline V gene are LNHDA and SQIVND (reference sequence).

The J gene is TRBJ1-5, the V gene TRBV21-1; TRBD1, the table's D call, was not compared with the DNA. TRBV21-1 is termed a pseudogene. The CDR3 totals 13 residues. In DNA form, the CDR3 reads TGTGCCAGCCCCAGCAGGCCTTATCAGCCCCAGCATTTT. This gives the protein CASPSRPYQPQHF.